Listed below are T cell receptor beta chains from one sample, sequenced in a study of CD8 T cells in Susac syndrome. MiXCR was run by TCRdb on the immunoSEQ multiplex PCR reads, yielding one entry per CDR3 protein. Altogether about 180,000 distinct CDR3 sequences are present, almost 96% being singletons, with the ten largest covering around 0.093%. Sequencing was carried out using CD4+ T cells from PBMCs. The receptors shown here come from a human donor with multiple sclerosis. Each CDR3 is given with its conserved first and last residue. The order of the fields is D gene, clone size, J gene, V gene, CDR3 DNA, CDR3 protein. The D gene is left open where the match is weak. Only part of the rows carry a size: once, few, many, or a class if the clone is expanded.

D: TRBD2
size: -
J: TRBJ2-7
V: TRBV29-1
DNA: TGCAGCGTTGTGGGCGGGGGGCTAGGATACGAGCAGTACTTC
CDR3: CSVVGGGLGYEQYF

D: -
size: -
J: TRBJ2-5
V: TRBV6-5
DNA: TGTGCCAGCAGTTACTCGAAGGTGGGGCGGGAGACCCAGTACTTC
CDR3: CASSYSKVGRETQYF

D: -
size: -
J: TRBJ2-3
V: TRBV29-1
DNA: TGCAGCGTTGAAGGGGGGAGGGGGGCAGGCACAGATACGCAGTATTTT
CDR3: CSVEGGRGAGTDTQYF

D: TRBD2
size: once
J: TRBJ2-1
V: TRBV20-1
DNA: TGCAGTGCTACCCGACTAGCGGGGGGGCAAAATGAGCAGTTCTTC
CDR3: CSATRLAGGQNEQFF

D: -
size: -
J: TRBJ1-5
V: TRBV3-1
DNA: TGTGCCAGCAGCCAAGGGAGGGGGAATCAGCCCCAGCATTTT
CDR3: CASSQGRGNQPQHF

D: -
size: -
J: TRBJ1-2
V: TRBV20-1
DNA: TGCAGTGCAACCCGGGACGGCTACTATGGCTACACCTTC
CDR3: CSATRDGYYGYTF

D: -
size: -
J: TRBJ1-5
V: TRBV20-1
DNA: TGCAGTGCTAGTCCCAACGGGGAACTTCAGCCCCAGCATTTT
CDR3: CSASPNGELQPQHF

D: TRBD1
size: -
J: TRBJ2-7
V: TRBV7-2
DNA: TGTGCCAGCAGCACCCGGACAGGGCGAGACGAGCAGTACTTC
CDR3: CASSTRTGRDEQYF

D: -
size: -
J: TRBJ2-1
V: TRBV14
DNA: TGTGCCAGCAGCCAGCTAGGGGCGGGGGCTTGGAATGAGCAGTTCTTC
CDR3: CASSQLGAGAWNEQFF

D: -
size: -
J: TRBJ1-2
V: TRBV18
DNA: TGTGCCAGCTCACTTGACAGGAACTATGGCTACACCTTC
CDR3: CASSLDRNYGYTF

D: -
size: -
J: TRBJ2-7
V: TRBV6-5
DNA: TGTGCCAGCACCGCCTACGAGCAGTACTTC
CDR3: CASTAYEQYF

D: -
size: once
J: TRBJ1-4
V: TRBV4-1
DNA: TGCGCCAGCAGCCGGATGACAGGCTTTAATGAAAAACTGTTTTTT
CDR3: CASSRMTGFNEKLFF

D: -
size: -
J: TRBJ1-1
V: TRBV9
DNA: TGTGCCAGCAGCCCCGAGGGCGCCCGCTTCGTCACTGAAGCTTTCTTT
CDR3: CASSPEGARFVTEAFF

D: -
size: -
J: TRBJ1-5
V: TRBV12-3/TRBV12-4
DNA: TGTGCCAGCAGTTTACAGGGATGGGAGTATAGCAATCAGCCCCAGCATTTT
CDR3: CASSLQGWEYSNQPQHF

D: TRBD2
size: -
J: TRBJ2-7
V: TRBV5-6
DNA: TGTGCCAGCAGCTCTGCGACTAGCGGGGGCTACGAGCAGTACTTC
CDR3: CASSSATSGGYEQYF

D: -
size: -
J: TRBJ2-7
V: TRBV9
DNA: TGTGCCAGCAGCGTAGATCTGGACTCGTACTACGAGCAGTACTTC
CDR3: CASSVDLDSYYEQYF

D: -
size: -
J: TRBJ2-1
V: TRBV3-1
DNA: TGTGCCAGCAGCCAGGCTAGCAGTTACAATGAGCAGTTCTTC
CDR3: CASSQASSYNEQFF

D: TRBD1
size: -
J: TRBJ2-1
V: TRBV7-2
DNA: TGTGCCAGCAGCTCGGACAGGGCCTACAATGAGCAGTTCTTC
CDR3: CASSSDRAYNEQFF

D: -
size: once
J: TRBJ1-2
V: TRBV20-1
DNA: TGCAGTGCTACCCCGGCAGGGCGAGAGACCTATGGCTACACCTTC
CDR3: CSATPAGRETYGYTF

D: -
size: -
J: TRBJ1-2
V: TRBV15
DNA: TGTGCCACCAGCAGAGAGGGCCGGACGGGCTACACCTTC
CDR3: CATSREGRTGYTF

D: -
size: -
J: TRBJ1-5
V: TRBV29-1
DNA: TGCAGCGTTGAGTGGGGGGCCGGTCTCCAGCATTTT
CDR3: CSVEWGAGLQHF

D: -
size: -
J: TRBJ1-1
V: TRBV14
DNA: TGTGCCAGCAGCCAAGATTTAATGAACACTGAAGCTTTCTTT
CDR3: CASSQDLMNTEAFF

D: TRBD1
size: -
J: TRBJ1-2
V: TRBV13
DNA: TGTGCCAGCAGCTTCACAGGGGGCTGGGACTATGGCTACACCTTC
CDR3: CASSFTGGWDYGYTF

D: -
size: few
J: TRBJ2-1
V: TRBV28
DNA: TGTGCCAGCAGTACAGGGTACAATGAGCAGTTCTTC
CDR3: CASSTGYNEQFF